This TCR beta chain was documented in a study of T cells in Graves' hyperthyroidism and ophthalmopathy. TCR beta CDR3 regions were amplified from RNA transcripts. The HTBI primer set was used in a first-round RT-PCR of the TCR CDR3. TCRdb reanalysed the multiplex PCR reads using MiXCR and keeps one entry per CDR3 protein. The sample has some 570,000 distinct CDR3 sequences; 13% to 15% are singletons. This TCR came from a woman aged 18-29 years with Graves' ophthalmopathy. The sequenced sample was blood.

CDR3 loop: CASSGLAGGLNEQFF. CDR3 nucleotides: TGTGCCAGCAGCGGCCTAGCGGGAGGACTCAATGAGCAGTTCTTC. The V call is TRBV9, the J call TRBJ2-1; 11 positions match TRBD2. Germline assignment: CDR1 SGDLS and CDR2 YYNGEE. This CDR3 contains 15 residues. J gave up 6 bases and V 3 bases, and 5 bases lay outside the gene matches.